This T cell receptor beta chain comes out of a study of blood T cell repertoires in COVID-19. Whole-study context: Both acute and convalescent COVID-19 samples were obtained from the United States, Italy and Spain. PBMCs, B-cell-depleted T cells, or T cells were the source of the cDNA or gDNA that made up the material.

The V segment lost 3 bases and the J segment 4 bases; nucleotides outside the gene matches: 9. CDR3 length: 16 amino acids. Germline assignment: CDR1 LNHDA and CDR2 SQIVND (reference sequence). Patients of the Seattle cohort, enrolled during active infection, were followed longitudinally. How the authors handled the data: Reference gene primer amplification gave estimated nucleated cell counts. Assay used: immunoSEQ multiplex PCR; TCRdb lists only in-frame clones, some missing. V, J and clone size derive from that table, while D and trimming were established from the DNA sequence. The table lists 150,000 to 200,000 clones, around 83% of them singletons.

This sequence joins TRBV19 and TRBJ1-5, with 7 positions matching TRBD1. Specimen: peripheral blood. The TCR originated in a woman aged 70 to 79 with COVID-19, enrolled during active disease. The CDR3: CASSIGGTARNQPQHF. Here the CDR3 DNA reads TGTGCCAGTAGTATTGGAGGGACAGCGAGAAATCAGCCCCAGCATTTT.